The 16 T cell receptor beta chains reported below all come from one sample, sequenced in a study of cytomegalovirus exposure and HLA in healthy donors. With 60 Vbeta and 13 Jbeta primers, the PCR was carried out. Method: immunoSEQ multiplex PCR; TCRdb's copy keeps in-frame clones and lacks some. The sample includes roughly 160,000 clones, almost 80% of them seen just once. Sequenced sample: PBMCs. The receptors originated from a man aged 25-45 years in good health and CMV-seronegative.

This clone was recorded only once. The V call is TRBV11-3, the J call TRBJ2-3, with 12 bases aligning to TRBD2. The germline V gene encodes CDR1 SGHNT and CDR2 YENEEA. V lost 4 bases to trimming and J lost 1 base; unmatched junction nucleotides: 3. This CDR3 is 16 amino acids long. CDR3 sequence (DNA): TGTGCCAGCAGCTGGTCTAGCGGGAGGGGCACAGATACGCAGTATTTT. Translating gives CASSWSSGRGTDTQYF.

This clone was counted a few times. The chain links TRBV21-1 to TRBJ1-6. TRBV21-1 is noted as a pseudogene. CDR3 length equals 15 residues. CDR3 sequence (DNA): TGTGCCAGCAGGAGGGGGGGGCAGGCAAATTCACCCCTCCACTTT. The encoded protein is CASRRGGQANSPLHF.

The chain carries TRBV14 and TRBJ1-1; D gene unclear. Trimming pared 4 bases from V and 8 bases from J, leaving 14 bases between. The CDR3 extends over 13 amino acids. Germline V CDR1 and CDR2: SGHDN, FVKESK. The CDR3 spells CASSPLRVGEAFF. CDR3 coding DNA: TGTGCCAGCAGCCCCTTGCGGGTAGGGGAAGCTTTCTTT.

The CDR3 nucleotides read TGTGCCAGTAGTATACTCAGGGGGCCCCCAGATACGCAGTATTTT. Protein product: CASSILRGPPDTQYF. The V call is TRBV19, the J call TRBJ2-3; 8 bases agree with TRBD1. The germline V gene has CDR1 LNHDA and CDR2 SQIVND (reference sequence). V gave up 2 bases and J gave up 4 bases; unmatched junction bases: 5. The CDR3 length is 15 residues.

The chain is built from TRBV19 and TRBJ2-5; 7 nucleotides align to TRBD2. This CDR3 is 14 amino acids long. V lost 6 bases, J lost 3 bases, and 7 bases stayed unmatched. Germline V gene lookup returns CDR1 LNHDA and CDR2 SQIVND (reference sequence). CDR3 protein: CASSRTRTEETQYF. As DNA, the CDR3 is TGTGCCAGTAGCAGGACTAGAACGGAAGAGACCCAGTACTTC.

The chain joins TRBV30 to TRBJ2-4; TRBD2 matches at 10 bases. The CDR3 runs 15 residues. Per germline, CDR1 GTSNPN and CDR2 SVGIG (reference sequence). V lost 2 bases, J lost 8 bases, and 9 bases stayed unmatched. CDR3 in amino acids: CAWSRIAGGGDIQYF. In nucleotides, the CDR3 is TGTGCCTGGAGTCGGATAGCGGGGGGCGGGGACATTCAGTACTTC.

The chain combines TRBV4-3 with TRBJ2-7; TRBD1 is a possible D gene (6 bases). This CDR3 contains 15 residues. Germline V gene data show CDR1 as LGHNA and CDR2 as YSLEER. Trimming took 3 bases from V and 4 from J, leaving 16 bases between them. The DNA of the CDR3 is TGCGCCAGCAGCCAGGAACAGGGCCCATGGTACGAGCAGTACTTC. Translating it yields CASSQEQGPWYEQYF.

The rearrangement joins TRBV12-1 to TRBJ1-2. TRBV12-1 is marked as a pseudogene. This CDR3 region has 14 residues. Here the CDR3 reads CASRPHGEDYGYTF. The CDR3 region has the DNA TGTGCCAGCAGGCCTCACGGGGAGGACTATGGCTACACCTTC.

About this clone: Distinct nucleotide sequences in the sample also encode this CDR3. The V gene is TRBV30, the J gene TRBJ1-5; no clear D gene. Germline values: CDR1 GTSNPN, CDR2 SVGIG (reference sequence). Trimming took 0 bases from V and 4 from J, leaving 7 bases between them. The CDR3 sequence is 13 residues long. CDR3 protein: CAWSVGGNQPQHF. CDR3 nucleotide sequence: TGTGCCTGGAGTGTTGGAGGTAATCAGCCCCAGCATTTT.

The chain couples TRBV5-1 to TRBJ2-7, with 9 nucleotides matching TRBD2. CDR1 is SGHRS, CDR2 YFSETQ, per germline. The CDR3 is made up of 14 amino acids. Unmatched junction bases numbered 2, after V lost 2 bases and J lost 2 bases. The CDR3 region has the DNA TGCGCCAGCAGCTTTAGCGGGAGCCCCTACGAGCAGTACTTC. Residues: CASSFSGSPYEQYF.

The chain combines TRBV7-6 with TRBJ1-6; 7 bases map to TRBD1. The CDR3 is 19 amino acids. With V trimmed by 3 bases and J by 2 bases, 13 bases remained unmatched. Germline CDR1 reads SGHVS; CDR2 reads FNYEAQ. The DNA of the CDR3 is TGTGCCAGCAGCTTGGAGAGTCAGGGGGAGATAACCTATAATTCACCCCTCCACTTT. It specifies CASSLESQGEITYNSPLHF.

This clone was observed once. The rearrangement joins TRBV19 to TRBJ1-3; no clear D gene. Trimming left V 4 bases short and J 4 bases short, with 14 bases between. CDR3 length: 15 amino acids. Germline CDR1 reads LNHDA; CDR2 reads SQIVND (reference sequence). CDR3 nucleotide sequence: TGTGCCAGTAGTAGGCAGAGCGCTTCAGGAAACACCATATATTTT. Protein: CASSRQSASGNTIYF.

V and J are TRBV4-3 and TRBJ2-3; D is perhaps TRBD2 (5 bases). CDR3 length: 15 amino acids. Germline CDR1 and CDR2: LGHNA and YSLEER. Trimming removed 4 bases from V and 0 bases from J, with 11 bases in between. The CDR3 nucleotides read TGCGCCAGCAGCCGTCGGCGGGCGAGCACAGATACGCAGTATTTT. It specifies CASSRRRASTDTQYF.

The chain recombines TRBV6-5 with TRBJ1-2; tentatively, D is TRBD1 (5 bases). Per germline, CDR1 MNHEY and CDR2 SVGAGI. V dropped 6 bases and J dropped 4 bases, with 18 bases sitting between them. CDR3 length: 15 residues. In DNA form, the CDR3 reads TGTGCCAGCAGCACGACTCAGGGAACTGCCTATGGCTACACCTTC. Encoded protein: CASSTTQGTAYGYTF.

The genes are TRBV18 and TRBJ1-1; D is undetermined. The V end lost 2 bases, the J end lost 1 base, and 5 bases lay between the germline ends. This CDR3 has 13 residues. Germline CDR1 and CDR2: KGHSH and LQKENI. The CDR3 nucleotides read TGTGCCAGCTCACCAAACAAGAACACTGAAGCTTTCTTT. Translated, it gives CASSPNKNTEAFF.

The rearrangement joins TRBV28 to TRBJ1-5; D is possibly TRBD1 (6 bases). The germline CDR1 and CDR2 sequences are MDHEN and SYDVKM. V lost 0 bases and J lost 3, with 9 bases in between. This CDR3 contains 15 residues. CDR3 loop: CASSLWAGDNQPQHF. Here the CDR3 DNA reads TGTGCCAGCAGTTTATGGGCAGGGGACAATCAGCCCCAGCATTTT.